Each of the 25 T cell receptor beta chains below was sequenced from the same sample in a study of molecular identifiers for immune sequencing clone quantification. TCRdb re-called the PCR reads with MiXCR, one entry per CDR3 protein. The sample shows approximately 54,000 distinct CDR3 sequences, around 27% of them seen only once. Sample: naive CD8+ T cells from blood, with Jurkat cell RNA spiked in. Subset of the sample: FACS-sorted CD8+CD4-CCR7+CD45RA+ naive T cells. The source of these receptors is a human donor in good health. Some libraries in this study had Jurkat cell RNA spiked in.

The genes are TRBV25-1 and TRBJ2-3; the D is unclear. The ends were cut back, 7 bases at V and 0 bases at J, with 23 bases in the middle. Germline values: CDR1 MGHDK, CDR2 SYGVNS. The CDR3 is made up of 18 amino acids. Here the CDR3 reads CASNGPDQDFTSTDTQYF. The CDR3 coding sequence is TGTGCCAGCAATGGACCGGACCAGGATTTTACTAGCACAGATACGCAGTATTTT.

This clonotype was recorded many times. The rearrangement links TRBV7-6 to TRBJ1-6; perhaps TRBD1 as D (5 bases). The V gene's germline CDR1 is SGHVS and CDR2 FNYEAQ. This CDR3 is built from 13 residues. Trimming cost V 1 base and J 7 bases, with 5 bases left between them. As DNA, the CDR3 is TGTGCCAGCAGCTTAGAGGGGAATTCACCCCTCCACTTT. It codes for CASSLEGNSPLHF.

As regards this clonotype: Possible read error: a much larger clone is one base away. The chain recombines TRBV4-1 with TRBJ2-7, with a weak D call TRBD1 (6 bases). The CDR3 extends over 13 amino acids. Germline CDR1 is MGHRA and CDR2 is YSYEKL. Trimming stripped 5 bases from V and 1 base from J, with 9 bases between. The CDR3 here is CASSKQGSYEQYF. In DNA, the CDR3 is TGCGCCAGCAGCAAACAGGGTTCCTACGAGCAGTACTTC.

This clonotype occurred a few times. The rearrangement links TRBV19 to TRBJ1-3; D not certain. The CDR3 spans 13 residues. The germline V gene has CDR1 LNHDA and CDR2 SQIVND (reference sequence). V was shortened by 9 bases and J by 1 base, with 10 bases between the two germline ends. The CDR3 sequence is CASTRNSGNTIYF. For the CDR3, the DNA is TGTGCCAGCACTCGGAATTCTGGAAACACCATATATTTT.

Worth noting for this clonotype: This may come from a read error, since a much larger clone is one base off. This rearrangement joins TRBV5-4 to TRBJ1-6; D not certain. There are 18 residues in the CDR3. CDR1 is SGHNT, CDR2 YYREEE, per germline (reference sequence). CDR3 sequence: CASSLAVGRSSYNSHLHF. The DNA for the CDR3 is TGTGCCAGCAGCTTGGCCGTCGGCAGGAGCTCCTATAATTCACACCTCCACTTT. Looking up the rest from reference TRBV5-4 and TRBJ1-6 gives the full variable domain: ETGVTQSPTHLIKTRGQQVTLRCSSQSGHNTVSWYQQALGQGPQFIFQYYREEENGRGNFPPRFSGLQFPNYSSELNVNALELDDSALYLCASSLAVGRSSYNSHLHFGNGTRLTVT.

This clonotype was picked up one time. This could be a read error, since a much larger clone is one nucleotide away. This chain's CDR3 is CSVAEISTDTLYF. Here the CDR3 DNA reads TGCAGCGTTGCGGAGATTAGCACAGATACGCTGTATTTT. The rearrangement links TRBV29-1 to TRBJ2-3; D call uncertain. CDR1 is SQVTM, CDR2 ANQGSEA, per germline. CDR3 length: 13 residues.

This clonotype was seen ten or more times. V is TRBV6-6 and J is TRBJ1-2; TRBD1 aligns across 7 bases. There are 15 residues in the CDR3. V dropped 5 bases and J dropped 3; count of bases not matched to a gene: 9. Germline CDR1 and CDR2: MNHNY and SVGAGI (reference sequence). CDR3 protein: CASSKGQQIHYGYTF. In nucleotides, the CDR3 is TGTGCCAGCAGTAAGGGACAGCAAATCCACTATGGCTACACCTTC.

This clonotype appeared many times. CDR3 bases: TGTGCCTGGAGTGTATGGGGCTCTGGGGCCAACGTCCTGACTTTC. Its translation is CAWSVWGSGANVLTF. V and J are TRBV30 and TRBJ2-6, with D uncertain. With 0 bases removed from V and 0 bases from J, the gap between germline ends came to 6 bases. CDR1 and CDR2 (germline): GTSNPN, SVGIG (reference sequence). CDR3 length equals 15 residues.

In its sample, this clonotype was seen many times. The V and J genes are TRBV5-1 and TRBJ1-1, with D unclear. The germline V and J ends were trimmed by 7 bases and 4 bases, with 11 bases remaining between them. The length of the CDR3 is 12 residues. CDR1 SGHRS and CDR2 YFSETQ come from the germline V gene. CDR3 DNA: TGCGCCAGCGGTCAAACTAGCACTGAAGCTTTCTTT. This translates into CASGQTSTEAFF.

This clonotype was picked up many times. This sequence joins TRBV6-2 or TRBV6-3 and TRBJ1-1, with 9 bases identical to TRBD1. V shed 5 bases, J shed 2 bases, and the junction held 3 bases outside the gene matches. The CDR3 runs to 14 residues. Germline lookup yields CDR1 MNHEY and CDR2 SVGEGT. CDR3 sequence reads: CASSPGQGNTEAFF. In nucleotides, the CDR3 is TGTGCCAGCAGTCCGGGACAGGGAAACACTGAAGCTTTCTTT.

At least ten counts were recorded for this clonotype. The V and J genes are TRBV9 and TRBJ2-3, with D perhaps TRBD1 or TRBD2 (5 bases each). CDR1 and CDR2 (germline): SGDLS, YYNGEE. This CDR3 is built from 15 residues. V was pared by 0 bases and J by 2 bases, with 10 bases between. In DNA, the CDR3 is TGTGCCAGCAGCGTAGTCGGGGCCCACACAGATACGCAGTATTTT. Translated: CASSVVGAHTDTQYF. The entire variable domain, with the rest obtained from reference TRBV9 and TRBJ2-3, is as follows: DSGVTQTPKHLITATGQRVTLRCSPRSGDLSVYWYQQSLDQGLQFLIQYYNGEERAKGNILERFSAQQFPDLHSELNLSSLELGDSALYFCASSVVGAHTDTQYFGPGTRLTVL.

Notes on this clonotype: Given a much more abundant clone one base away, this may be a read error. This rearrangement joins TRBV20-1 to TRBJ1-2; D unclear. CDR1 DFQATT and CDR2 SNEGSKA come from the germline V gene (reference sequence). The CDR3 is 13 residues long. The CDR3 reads CSAVGHANDGYTF. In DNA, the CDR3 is TGCAGTGCGGTCGGGCACGCTAACGATGGCTACACCTTC.

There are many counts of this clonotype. CDR3: CASSYLAGANEKLFF. CDR3 nucleotide sequence: TGTGCCAGCAGTTATTTAGCAGGAGCAAATGAAAAACTGTTTTTT. The rearrangement uses TRBV6-5 and TRBJ1-4; no reliable D call. CDR1 is MNHEY, CDR2 SVGAGI, per germline. V gave up 3 bases and J gave up 5 bases, with 13 bases separating them. This CDR3 contains 15 residues.

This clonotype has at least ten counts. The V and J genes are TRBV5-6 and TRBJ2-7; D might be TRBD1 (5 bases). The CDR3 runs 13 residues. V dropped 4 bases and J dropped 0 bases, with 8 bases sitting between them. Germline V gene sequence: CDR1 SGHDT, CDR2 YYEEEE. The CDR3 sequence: CASSLGASYEQYF. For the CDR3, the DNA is TGTGCCAGCAGCCTTGGGGCCTCCTACGAGCAGTACTTC.

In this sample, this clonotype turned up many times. The CDR3 loop is CASSYYGTNTEAFF. CDR3 in DNA: TGTGCCAGCAGTTACTACGGGACAAACACTGAAGCTTTCTTT. This rearrangement joins TRBV6-5 to TRBJ1-1; D possibly corresponds to TRBD1 (6 bases). V lost 1 base and J lost 2, with 8 bases in between. Germline-derived CDR1 and CDR2 are MNHEY and SVGAGI. The CDR3 is 14 residues long.

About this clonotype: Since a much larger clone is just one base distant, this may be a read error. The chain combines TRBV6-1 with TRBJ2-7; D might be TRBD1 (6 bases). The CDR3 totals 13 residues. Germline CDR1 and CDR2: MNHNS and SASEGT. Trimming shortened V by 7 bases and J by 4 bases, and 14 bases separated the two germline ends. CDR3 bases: TGTGCCAGCAATCTTGGGGGCGTATACGAGCAGTACTTC. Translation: CASNLGGVYEQYF.

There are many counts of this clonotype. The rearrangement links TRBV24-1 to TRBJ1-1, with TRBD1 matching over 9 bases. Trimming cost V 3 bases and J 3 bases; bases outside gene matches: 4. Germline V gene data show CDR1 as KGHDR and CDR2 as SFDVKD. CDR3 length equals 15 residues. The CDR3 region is CATSDRRQGDTEAFF. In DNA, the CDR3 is TGTGCCACCAGTGATCGAAGACAGGGGGACACTGAAGCTTTCTTT.

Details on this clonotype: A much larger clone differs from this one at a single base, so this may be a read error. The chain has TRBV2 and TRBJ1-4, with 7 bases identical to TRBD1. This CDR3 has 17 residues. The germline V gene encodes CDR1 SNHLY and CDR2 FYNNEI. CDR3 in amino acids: CVSSDPTGRETNEKLFF. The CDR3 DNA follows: TGTGTCAGCAGTGACCCGACAGGGCGGGAAACTAATGAAAAACTGTTTTTT.

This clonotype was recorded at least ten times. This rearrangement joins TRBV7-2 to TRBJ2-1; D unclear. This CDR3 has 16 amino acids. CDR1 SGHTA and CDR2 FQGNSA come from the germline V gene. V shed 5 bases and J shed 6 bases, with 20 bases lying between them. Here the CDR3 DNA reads TGTGCCAGCAGCCCCTCGAGCCGAGCCGAAGGCAATGAGCAGTTCTTC. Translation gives CASSPSSRAEGNEQFF.

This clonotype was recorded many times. CDR3 loop: CASSSTAYEQYF. In DNA, the CDR3 is TGTGCCAGCAGTTCGACAGCCTACGAGCAGTACTTC. The chain uses TRBV27 and TRBJ2-7; tentatively, D is TRBD1 (5 bases). V was trimmed by 4 bases and J by 2 bases, leaving 6 bases between them. Germline CDR1 is MNHEY and CDR2 is SMNVEV (reference sequence). The CDR3 has 12 amino acids.

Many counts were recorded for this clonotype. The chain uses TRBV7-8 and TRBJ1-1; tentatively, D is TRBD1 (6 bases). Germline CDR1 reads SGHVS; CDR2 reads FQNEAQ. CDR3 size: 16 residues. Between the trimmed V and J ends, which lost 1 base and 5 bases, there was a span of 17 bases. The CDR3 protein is CASSLGVVGGNTEAFF. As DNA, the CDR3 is TGTGCCAGCAGCTTAGGAGTGGTAGGGGGAAATACTGAAGCTTTCTTT.

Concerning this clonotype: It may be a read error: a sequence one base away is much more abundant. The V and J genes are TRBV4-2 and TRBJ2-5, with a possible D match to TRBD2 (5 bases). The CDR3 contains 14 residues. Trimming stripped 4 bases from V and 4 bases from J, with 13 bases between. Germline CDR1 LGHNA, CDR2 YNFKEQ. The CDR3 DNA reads TGTGCCAGCAGCCCAGACCCGGGGTCAGAGACCCAGTACTTC. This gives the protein CASSPDPGSETQYF.

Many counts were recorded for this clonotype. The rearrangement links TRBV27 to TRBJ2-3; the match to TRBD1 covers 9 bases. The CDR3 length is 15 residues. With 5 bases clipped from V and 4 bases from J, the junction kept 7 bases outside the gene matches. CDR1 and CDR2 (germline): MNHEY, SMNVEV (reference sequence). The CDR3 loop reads CASSTGTGSPDTQYF. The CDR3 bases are TGTGCCAGCAGTACCGGGACAGGGAGCCCAGATACGCAGTATTTT.

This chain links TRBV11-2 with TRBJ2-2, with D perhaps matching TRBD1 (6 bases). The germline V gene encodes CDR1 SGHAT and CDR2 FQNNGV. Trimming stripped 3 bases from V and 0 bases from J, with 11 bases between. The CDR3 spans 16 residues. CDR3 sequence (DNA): TGTGCCAGCAGCTTTAGGGGGACAACGAACACCGGGGAGCTGTTTTTT. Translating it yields CASSFRGTTNTGELFF.

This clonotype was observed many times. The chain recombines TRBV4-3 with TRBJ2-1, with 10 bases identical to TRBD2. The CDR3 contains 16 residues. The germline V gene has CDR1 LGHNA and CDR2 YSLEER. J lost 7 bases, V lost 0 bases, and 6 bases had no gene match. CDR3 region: CASSQEGLAAENEQFF. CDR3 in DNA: TGCGCCAGCAGCCAAGAAGGACTAGCGGCCGAAAATGAGCAGTTCTTC.